This TCR beta chain comes out of a study of post-analysis software for immune sequencing data. General study results and limits: The five TRBV segments detected at higher frequency in patients than in controls included TRBV5-6, TRBV5-1 and TRBV20-1.

The CDR3 sequence is 15 residues long. V was clipped by 5 bases and J by 0 bases, with 14 bases between them. Germline V CDR1 and CDR2: DFQATT, SNEGSKA (reference sequence). cDNA libraries of TCR beta carried unique molecular identifiers. When about 0.95 to 10 million T cells were used, they gave some 540,000 cDNA molecules. One entry per CDR3 protein, called by TCRdb with MiXCR from the PCR reads. The table includes around 770,000 distinct CDR3 sequences, around 45% detected once. In regard to this clonotype: The antigen is unknown.

The rearrangement uses TRBV20-1 and TRBJ2-1; D gene ambiguous. The sequenced sample consisted of blood. This clonotype was sampled from a girl between 5 and 17 years old with multiple sclerosis. The CDR3 bases are TGCAGTGCTGCCCCCGGCGGAAGCTCCTACAATGAGCAGTTCTTC. It is translated as CSAAPGGSSYNEQFF.